A selection of T cell receptor beta chains follows, all from one sample in a study of glioma-infiltrating T cells. MiXCR was run by TCRdb on the multiplex PCR reads, yielding one entry per CDR3 protein. The sample has some 93,000 distinct CDR3 sequences; around 37% are singletons. The sample comprised glioma tissue, nonneoplastic brain tissue, or PBMCs (not recorded which). The origin of the receptors is a human donor with low-grade glioma or glioblastoma, undergoing nonglioma brain surgery, or in good health (not recorded which). Both conserved end residues are trimmed from each CDR3. Each record gives: V gene, CDR3 length, CDR3 protein.

v_gene: TRBV7-9; len: 14; CDR3aa: ASSPAGRALTGEQY
v_gene: TRBV20-1; len: 8; CDR3aa: SARPTEQF
v_gene: TRBV10-3; len: 11; CDR3aa: AISGQGNTEAF
v_gene: TRBV20-1; len: 12; CDR3aa: SARGTGGLEPQY
v_gene: TRBV30; len: 12; CDR3aa: AWKDRVGPQPQH
v_gene: TRBV12-3/TRBV12-4; len: 15; CDR3aa: ASSVGTGRVSNQPQH
v_gene: TRBV20-1; len: 10; CDR3aa: SARSSADTQY
v_gene: TRBV3-1; len: 14; CDR3aa: ASSQARQLAQETQY
v_gene: TRBV12-3/TRBV12-4; len: 12; CDR3aa: ASSPGQGAYEQY
v_gene: TRBV27; len: 10; CDR3aa: VSSSSTDTQY
v_gene: TRBV5-5; len: 13; CDR3aa: ASSLVQGAGNEQF
v_gene: TRBV7-6; len: 17; CDR3aa: ASSLMGLACAGAKNIQY
v_gene: TRBV18; len: 15; CDR3aa: ASSAGLAGGGYNEQF
v_gene: TRBV4-1; len: 22; CDR3aa: ASSQEGGYNEQFFGTGDRYGYT
v_gene: TRBV5-1; len: 13; CDR3aa: ASSTGLAGWDTQY
v_gene: TRBV2; len: 11; CDR3aa: ASSRMNTGELF
v_gene: TRBV19; len: 12; CDR3aa: ATKPPGQRPGYT
v_gene: TRBV3-1; len: 12; CDR3aa: ASSQDTPNTEAF
v_gene: TRBV6-1; len: 13; CDR3aa: ASSYWQGSDTEAF
v_gene: TRBV27; len: 11; CDR3aa: ASSLSRNSLPH
v_gene: TRBV7-9; len: 15; CDR3aa: ASSPLTSGRASNIQY
v_gene: TRBV24-1; len: 12; CDR3aa: ATSETSGGIEQF
v_gene: TRBV7-9; len: 11; CDR3aa: ASSSTANYGYT
v_gene: TRBV12-3/TRBV12-4; len: 12; CDR3aa: ASSFQLTYNEQF
v_gene: TRBV6-1; len: 12; CDR3aa: ASRGAYYNSPLH
v_gene: TRBV7-2; len: 17; CDR3aa: ASSLGLVVRQGKPSEQY
v_gene: TRBV2; len: 9; CDR3aa: ASSARNIQY
v_gene: TRBV7-9; len: 11; CDR3aa: ASSIGQFDEQF
v_gene: TRBV7-9; len: 14; CDR3aa: ASSLSTSGSTDTQY
v_gene: TRBV5-4; len: 13; CDR3aa: ASSLLGTGDYEQY
v_gene: TRBV5-4; len: 12; CDR3aa: ASSLAGVLGAQY